Reported below is one T cell receptor beta chain. Sequencing used immunoSEQ multiplex PCR; TCRdb keeps in-frame clones, though not all of them. The sample yields over a million clones, around 82% seen once. This CDR3 has 15 residues. V trimming: 0 bases; J trimming: 7 bases; junction bases outside the gene matches: 3. Germline CDR1 is SGHRS and CDR2 is YFSETQ. This record belongs to a study of shared clonotypes between healthy human individuals. The sequenced material came from memory CD4+ T cells from PBMCs. Regarding subset: CD45RA-negative fraction. This receptor was identified in a man aged 18 to 29 in good health. Some clones in this sample may be carry-over from other donors' samples. This sequence joins TRBV5-1 and TRBJ2-1, with 11 bases lining up with TRBD2. The CDR3 DNA sequence: TGCGCCAGCAGCTTGGCTGCTAGCGGGAGGAATGAGCAGTTCTTC. Its protein is CASSLAASGRNEQFF. The whole variable domain, filled in from reference TRBV5-1 and TRBJ2-1, reads KAGVTQTPRYLIKTRGQQVTLSCSPISGHRSVSWYQQTPGQGLQFLFEYFSETQRNKGNFPGRFSGRQFSNSRSEMNVSTLELGDSALYLCASSLAASGRNEQFFGPGTRLTVL.